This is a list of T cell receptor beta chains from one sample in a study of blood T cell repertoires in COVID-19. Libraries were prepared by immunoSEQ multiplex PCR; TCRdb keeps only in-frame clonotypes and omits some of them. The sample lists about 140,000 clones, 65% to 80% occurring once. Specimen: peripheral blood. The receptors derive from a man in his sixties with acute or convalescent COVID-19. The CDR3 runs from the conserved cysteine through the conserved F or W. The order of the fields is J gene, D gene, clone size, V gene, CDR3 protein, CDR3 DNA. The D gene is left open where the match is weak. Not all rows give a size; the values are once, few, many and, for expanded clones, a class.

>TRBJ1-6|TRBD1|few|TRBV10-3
CAIKGTGQSPLHF
TGTGCCATCAAAGGGACAGGGCAATCACCCCTCCACTTT
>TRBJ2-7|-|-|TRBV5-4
CASSLAGGTSYEQYF
TGTGCCAGCAGCTTGGCAGGCGGGACCTCCTACGAGCAGTACTTC
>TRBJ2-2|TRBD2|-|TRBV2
CASIRLAGELTGELFF
TGTGCCAGCATAAGACTAGCGGGAGAGCTCACCGGGGAGCTGTTTTTT
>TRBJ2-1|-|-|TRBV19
CASSIRDTAYNEQFF
TGTGCCAGTAGTATCCGGGACACGGCCTACAATGAGCAGTTCTTC
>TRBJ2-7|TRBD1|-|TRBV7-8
CASSLVGGTGEQYF
TGTGCCAGCAGCTTAGTAGGGGGCACTGGCGAGCAGTACTTC
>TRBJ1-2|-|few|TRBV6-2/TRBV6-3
CASSYGLMAYGYTF
TGTGCCAGCAGTTACGGCTTAATGGCCTATGGCTACACCTTC
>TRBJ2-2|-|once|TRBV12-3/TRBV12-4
CASSRGGELFF
TGTGCCAGCAGCAGGGGCGGGGAGCTGTTTTTT
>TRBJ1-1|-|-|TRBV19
CASSIKETEAFF
TGTGCCAGTAGTATAAAAGAGACTGAAGCTTTCTTT
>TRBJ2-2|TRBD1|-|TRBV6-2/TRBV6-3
CASSYASGQTTGELFF
TGTGCCAGCAGTTACGCGTCGGGACAGACCACCGGGGAGCTGTTTTTT
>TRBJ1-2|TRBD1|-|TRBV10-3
CAISRDRGYGYTF
TGTGCCATCAGCCGGGACAGGGGGTATGGCTACACCTTC
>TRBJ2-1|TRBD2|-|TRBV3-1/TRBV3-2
CASSQGGNEQFF
TGTGCCAGCAGCCAGGGGGGGAATGAGCAGTTCTTC
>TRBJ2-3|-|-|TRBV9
CASTRGPGVADTQYF
TGTGCCAGCACTAGAGGGCCTGGGGTCGCAGATACGCAGTATTTT
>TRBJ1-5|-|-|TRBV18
CASSSDRYSNQPQHF
TGTGCCAGCTCATCTGACAGGTATAGCAATCAGCCCCAGCATTTT
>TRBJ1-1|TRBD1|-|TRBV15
CATSRDPVTGNEAFF
TGTGCCACCAGCAGAGATCCAGTGACAGGGAACGAAGCTTTCTTT
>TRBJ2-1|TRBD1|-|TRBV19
CATSDRGVYNEQFF
TGTGCCACCTCGGACAGGGGGGTTTACAATGAGCAGTTCTTC
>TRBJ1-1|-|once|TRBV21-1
CASSKFRTGPNTEAFF
TGTGCCAGCAGCAAGTTTCGGACAGGGCCGAACACTGAAGCTTTCTTT
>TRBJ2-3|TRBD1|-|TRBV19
CASSIDFRGGRDTQYF
TGTGCCAGTAGTATAGACTTTCGAGGGGGCAGGGATACGCAGTATTTT
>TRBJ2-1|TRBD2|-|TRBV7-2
CASSLALLAGGFF
TGTGCCAGCAGCTTAGCCCTACTAGCGGGTGGGTTCTTC
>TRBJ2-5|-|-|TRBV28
CASSLGQGRGATQYF
TGTGCCAGCAGTTTAGGGCAGGGGAGAGGGGCGACCCAGTACTTC
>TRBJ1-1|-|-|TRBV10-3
CATRQGLELEAFF
TGTGCCACCCGTCAGGGACTGGAGCTTGAAGCTTTCTTT
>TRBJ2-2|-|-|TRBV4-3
CASSQDLSISGNTGELFF
TGCGCCAGCAGCCAAGATTTATCGATCAGCGGAAACACCGGGGAGCTGTTTTTT
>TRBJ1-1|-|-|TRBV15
CATSRVAQGTEAFF
TGTGCCACCAGCAGAGTCGCTCAGGGCACTGAAGCTTTCTTT
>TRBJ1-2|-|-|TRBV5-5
CASSLDTYGYTF
TGTGCCAGCAGCTTGGACACCTATGGCTACACCTTC
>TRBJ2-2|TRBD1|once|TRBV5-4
CASSLGTGANTGELFF
TGTGCCAGCAGCCTCGGGACAGGGGCCAACACCGGGGAGCTGTTTTTT
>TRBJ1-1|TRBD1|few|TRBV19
CASSLGTGNTEAFF
TGTGCCAGTAGCCTAGGGACAGGGAACACTGAAGCTTTCTTT
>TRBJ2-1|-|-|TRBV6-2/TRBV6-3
CASSYTRSEFGVF
TGTGCCAGCAGTTACACCCGGTCTGAGTTCGGTGTCTTC
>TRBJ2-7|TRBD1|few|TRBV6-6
CASSYGTDYEQYF
TGTGCCAGCAGTTACGGGACAGATTACGAGCAGTACTTC
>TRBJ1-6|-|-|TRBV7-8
CASSISGVGSPLHF
TGTGCCAGCAGCATCTCAGGGGTAGGATCACCCCTCCACTTT
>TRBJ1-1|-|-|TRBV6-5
CASSYSQLVMNTEAFF
TGTGCCAGCAGTTACTCGCAGCTAGTTATGAACACTGAAGCTTTCTTT
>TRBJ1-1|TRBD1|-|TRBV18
CASSLMTGKNTEAFF
TGTGCCAGCTCCCTGATGACAGGGAAGAACACTGAAGCTTTCTTT
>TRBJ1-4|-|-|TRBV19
CASSKGGASNEKLFF
TGTGCCAGTAGTAAGGGGGGGGCCAGCAATGAAAAACTGTTTTTT
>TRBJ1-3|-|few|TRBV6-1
CASSEAHGESGNTIYF
TGTGCCAGCAGTGAAGCGCACGGGGAGTCAGGAAACACCATATATTTT
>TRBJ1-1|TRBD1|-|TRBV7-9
CASDRDRTFAEAFF
TGTGCCAGCGATAGGGACAGGACGTTCGCTGAAGCTTTCTTT
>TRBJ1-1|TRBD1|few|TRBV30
CAWERGPQGERMNTEAFF
TGTGCCTGGGAACGGGGCCCCCAGGGGGAACGGATGAACACTGAAGCTTTCTTT
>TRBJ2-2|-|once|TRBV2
CASSTLTSTAGELFF
TGTGCCAGCAGCACCCTAACTAGCACGGCCGGGGAGCTGTTTTTT
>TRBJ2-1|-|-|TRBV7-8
CASSDYGNEQFF
TGTGCCAGCAGCGACTACGGCAATGAGCAGTTCTTC
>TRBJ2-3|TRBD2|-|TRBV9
CASSSRTSGGGIDTQYF
TGTGCCAGCAGCTCACGGACTAGCGGGGGGGGAATAGATACGCAGTATTTT
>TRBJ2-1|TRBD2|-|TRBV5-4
CASSDEREAYNEQFF
TGTGCCAGCAGCGATGAGCGGGAGGCTTACAATGAGCAGTTCTTC
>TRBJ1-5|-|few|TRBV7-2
CASSLGRSQPQHF
TGTGCCAGCAGCTTAGGTCGTAGTCAGCCCCAGCATTTT
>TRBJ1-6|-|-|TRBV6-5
CASSYGTNPSPLHF
TGTGCCAGCAGTTACGGCACGAATCCTTCACCCCTCCACTTT
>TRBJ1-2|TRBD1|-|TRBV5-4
CASSKGQADGYTF
TGTGCCAGCAGCAAGGGACAGGCAGATGGCTACACCTTC
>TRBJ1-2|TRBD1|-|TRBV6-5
CASSSRQGPNYGYTF
TGTGCCAGCAGTTCCAGACAGGGGCCAAACTATGGCTACACCTTC
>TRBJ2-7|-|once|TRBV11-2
CASSLVQGSYEQYF
TGTGCCAGCAGCTTAGTCCAGGGCTCCTACGAGCAGTACTTC
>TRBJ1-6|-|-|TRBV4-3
CASSQDPGTPLHF
TGCGCCAGCAGCCAAGATCCAGGGACACCCCTCCACTTT
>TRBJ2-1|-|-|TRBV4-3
CASSPAQTVIEQFF
TGCGCCAGCAGCCCGGCCCAGACAGTGATCGAGCAGTTCTTC
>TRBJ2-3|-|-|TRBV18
CASSPLGLAIGDTQYF
TGTGCCAGCTCACCCCTCGGTCTAGCAATAGGGGATACGCAGTATTTT
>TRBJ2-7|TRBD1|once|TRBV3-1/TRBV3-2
CASSQSKGGQGGSEQYF
TGTGCCAGCAGCCAATCGAAAGGGGGACAGGGAGGGAGCGAGCAGTACTTC
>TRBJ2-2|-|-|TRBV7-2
CASRPSGGTGELFF
TGTGCCAGCAGACCGTCCGGAGGCACCGGGGAGCTGTTTTTT
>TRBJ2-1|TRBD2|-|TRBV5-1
CASSLMAGGYNEQFF
TGCGCCAGCAGCTTGATGGCGGGAGGCTACAATGAGCAGTTCTTC
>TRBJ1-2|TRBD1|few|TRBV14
CASSPNTGTGFDYGYTF
TGTGCCAGCAGCCCTAACACCGGGACAGGGTTTGATTATGGCTACACCTTC
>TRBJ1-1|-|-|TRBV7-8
CASSQTRAEAFF
TGTGCCAGCAGCCAGACTAGGGCTGAAGCTTTCTTT
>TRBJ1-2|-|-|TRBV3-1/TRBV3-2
CASSQDRSVGGYTF
TGTGCCAGCAGCCAAGATCGTTCAGTCGGGGGCTACACCTTC
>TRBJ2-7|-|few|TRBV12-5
CASGPPGLSYEQYF
TGTGCTAGTGGCCCCCCAGGGCTCTCCTACGAGCAGTACTTC
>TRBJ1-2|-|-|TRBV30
CAWNGGYYGYTF
TGTGCCTGGAACGGGGGTTATTATGGCTACACCTTC
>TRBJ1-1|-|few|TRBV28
CASRLTGRTEAFF
TGTGCCAGCAGGCTTACAGGGAGAACTGAAGCTTTCTTT